This section outlines one T cell receptor beta chain sequence together with its context. Its antigen has not been determined. Per-base qualities were not stored, and no clone one base away is much larger. This sample stems from a study of immune cell composition in non-small cell lung cancer (TCRdb year 2017). Context from the whole study: To assign histologic subtype, which was mostly lung adenocarcinoma or squamous cell carcinoma, H&E was combined with p63, CK5, Napsin A and TTF-1 immunohistochemistry. Several tumour specimens with TCR-beta data were rare histological subtypes and were excluded from the subtype comparisons. Adaptive Biotechnologies TCR-beta sequencing was carried out on 34 paired NSCLC tumour and non-adjacent lung specimens, as well as on about 25 tumour-only specimens. Supplementary cohort #1, 10 lung adenocarcinoma cases, had paired tumour/lung TCR-beta sequencing and TIL populations generated to assess tumour reactivity.

Normal lung samples came from the same patient and were non-adjacent lung tissue collected as far from the tumour as possible, with a minimum distance of 3 cm. Frozen aliquots of unsorted single-cell suspensions were used for genomic DNA extraction with the QIAamp DNA kit. Tissues were received within 2 hours of resection and processed immediately into single-cell suspensions. Tissue was mechanically dissociated and enzymatically digested with DNase I, collagenase I and hyaluronidase for roughly 28 minutes at 37 °C, then filtered and RBC-lysed. TCR-beta CDR3 regions were amplified from genomic DNA by a two-step multiplex PCR, with the second step adding Illumina-compatible adaptors. As a commercial immunoSEQ service, TCR-beta immunosequencing was carried out on an Illumina platform. On the study's bioinformatics: Two measures summarised the repertoires: productive clonality, and Top 10 Clones, meaning the percentage of T-cell templates coming from the ten most frequent sequences. Values of productive clonality ranged from 0 to 1, with a monoclonal population indicated by a value of 1. Tumour-associated clones were defined as sequences comprising at least 0.1% of tumour T-cell templates but absent from matched non-adjacent lung, identified via log10 scatter plots. Analyses were done in GraphPad Prism7 and R, with Student's t-tests for two-group comparisons, ANOVA for stages, and linear regression for relationships. Held by TCRdb, this immuneACCESS table contains in-frame sequences only and omits some clones. Under half of the omission traces to an unresolved V gene where checked; the cause of the rest is unknown. That table supplies the V and J calls and clone size; D and trimming were determined from the DNA. This sample comprises 2,200 or so clones, about 70% of them detected only once. Clones ranked in the top ten supply less than 20% of the sample.

What the authors observed across the whole study: Only around ten cases were included in the reactivity cohort, and sequence sharing between tumour-reactive clones and the dominant in vivo tumour-associated clones was not shown. Nearly half of NSCLC cases had tumour-associated clones >0.5%, found in 33% of adenocarcinomas compared with more than 65% of squamous carcinomas. Smoking pack-years did not significantly correlate with tumour TCR-beta clonality. Across under 12 adenocarcinoma cases, the maximal tumour-associated clone frequency showed a strong correlation with TIL tumour reactivity, but overall clonality showed no such correlation.

The CDR3 starts with the cysteine, ends with the phenylalanine, and has 13 residues. Kept here is only the CDR3 DNA, which spans 39 bases and is read in frame from base 1. V was cut back by 2 bases and J by 3 bases, leaving a gap of 8 bases between them. Taken from the germline V gene, the CDR1 and CDR2 loops are SQVTM and ANQGSEA. The chain joins TRBV29-1 to TRBJ1-5; the D gene cannot be named for sure. The sequenced material came from non-adjacent lung tissue. This sequence was found in a human donor with non-small cell lung cancer. The nucleotide sequence is TGCAGCGTTGAACCGGGAATCAATCAGCCCCAGCATTTT. This is translated as CSVEPGINQPQHF.